This TCR beta chain came from a study of T cells in localized non-small cell lung cancer. This table comes from immunoSEQ multiplex PCR, and its TCRdb copy is limited to in-frame clones, with some not included. The table shows some 50,000 clones, with approximately 86% occurring only once. Note on this clone: Its target is unknown.

CDR1 and CDR2 (germline): MNHEY, SVGAGI. This CDR3 is built from 13 residues. The ends were cut back, 2 bases at V and 3 bases at J, with 7 bases in the middle. Overall study results and limits: Only one tumor region went through sequencing, so heterogeneity may still be there. Uninvolved adjacent lung had higher T cell clonality than tumor and all other tissues. The study detected a median approximately 57 of the top 100 tumor clones in adjacent lung. A denser population of T cells in blood accompanied longer overall survival.

The specimen was PBMCs, collected before any cancer treatment. The rearrangement uses TRBV6-5 and TRBJ2-5; D remains unclear. The sequence came from a female donor with stage II lung adenocarcinoma. CDR3 protein: CASSYAEEETQYF. CDR3 bases: TGTGCCAGCAGTTACGCAGAGGAAGAGACCCAGTACTTC.